This is a list of T cell receptor beta chains from one sample in a study of cytomegalovirus exposure and HLA in healthy donors. Assay: immunoSEQ multiplex PCR; the TCRdb copy retains only in-frame clones and omits some. The sample has about 160,000 clones; 65% to 85% are singletons. Sample: PBMCs. The receptors stem from a woman aged 50 to 60 in good health and CMV-seropositive. The CDR3 runs from the conserved cysteine through the conserved F or W. The order of the fields is CDR3 protein, CDR3 DNA, clone size, J gene, V gene, D gene. A D gene is named only where the DNA matches it firmly. Clone sizes are given selectively: once, few, many, or a class where the clone is expanded.

cdr3_aa: CASSNLAGGRDTQYF; cdr3_nt: TGCGCCAGCAGTAACCTAGCGGGGGGCCGAGATACGCAGTATTTT; clone_size: .; j_call: TRBJ2-3; v_call: TRBV10-1; d_call: TRBD2
cdr3_aa: CASSIRGQANTEAFF; cdr3_nt: TGTGCCAGCTCAATTCGGGGACAGGCGAACACTGAAGCTTTCTTT; clone_size: .; j_call: TRBJ1-1; v_call: TRBV18; d_call: TRBD1
cdr3_aa: CASSEVRTGGTEAFF; cdr3_nt: TGTGCCAGCAGTGAAGTTAGGACAGGGGGCACTGAAGCTTTCTTT; clone_size: .; j_call: TRBJ1-1; v_call: TRBV2; d_call: TRBD1
cdr3_aa: CASSGLSGGAHNEQFF; cdr3_nt: TGCGCCAGCAGCGGACTTAGCGGGGGGGCCCATAATGAGCAGTTCTTC; clone_size: .; j_call: TRBJ2-1; v_call: TRBV5-1; d_call: TRBD2
cdr3_aa: CASRARGGFRDEQFF; cdr3_nt: TGTGCCAGCAGGGCGCGGGGGGGCTTTCGAGATGAGCAGTTCTTC; clone_size: .; j_call: TRBJ2-1; v_call: TRBV5-4; d_call: TRBD2
cdr3_aa: CASSFTTGDAGELFF; cdr3_nt: TGCGCCAGCAGCTTCACCACGGGGGATGCCGGGGAGCTGTTTTTT; clone_size: .; j_call: TRBJ2-2; v_call: TRBV5-1; d_call: .
cdr3_aa: CASSLIGSGSPLHF; cdr3_nt: TGTGCCAGCAGCTTAATCGGTAGCGGTTCACCCCTCCACTTT; clone_size: few; j_call: TRBJ1-6; v_call: TRBV7-2; d_call: .
cdr3_aa: CATTSGSTDTQYF; cdr3_nt: TGTGCCACGACTAGCGGGAGCACAGATACGCAGTATTTT; clone_size: .; j_call: TRBJ2-3; v_call: TRBV19; d_call: TRBD2
cdr3_aa: CAISVDGGDTDTQYF; cdr3_nt: TGTGCCATCAGTGTTGACGGGGGGGACACAGATACGCAGTATTTT; clone_size: few; j_call: TRBJ2-3; v_call: TRBV10-3; d_call: TRBD2
cdr3_aa: CASSPWFQGNYGYTF; cdr3_nt: TGTGCCAGCTCACCCTGGTTTCAGGGTAACTATGGCTACACCTTC; clone_size: .; j_call: TRBJ1-2; v_call: TRBV18; d_call: .
cdr3_aa: CASSSGVQETQYF; cdr3_nt: TGTGCCAGTAGTTCCGGGGTCCAAGAGACCCAGTACTTC; clone_size: .; j_call: TRBJ2-5; v_call: TRBV19; d_call: .
cdr3_aa: CASSRDTNYGYTF; cdr3_nt: TGTGCCAGCAGTAGGGACACGAACTATGGCTACACCTTC; clone_size: .; j_call: TRBJ1-2; v_call: TRBV6-6; d_call: .
cdr3_aa: CASSPAGQGRNTIYF; cdr3_nt: TGTGCCAGCTCACCCGCGGGACAGGGGAGAAACACCATATATTTT; clone_size: .; j_call: TRBJ1-3; v_call: TRBV18; d_call: TRBD1
cdr3_aa: CASSDEAGGETQYF; cdr3_nt: TGTGCCAGCAGTGATGAGGCAGGGGGAGAGACCCAGTACTTC; clone_size: .; j_call: TRBJ2-5; v_call: TRBV2; d_call: TRBD1
cdr3_aa: CASLGGEETQYF; cdr3_nt: TGTGCCAGCTTAGGAGGGGAAGAGACCCAGTACTTC; clone_size: .; j_call: TRBJ2-5; v_call: TRBV5-8; d_call: .
cdr3_aa: CASSGTGTGFPGELFF; cdr3_nt: TGTGCCAGCAGTGGTACCGGGACAGGGTTCCCCGGGGAGCTGTTTTTT; clone_size: few; j_call: TRBJ2-2; v_call: TRBV25-1; d_call: TRBD1
cdr3_aa: CASSGGGVSEKLFF; cdr3_nt: TGCGCCAGCAGCGGAGGGGGGGTTTCGGAAAAACTGTTTTTT; clone_size: few; j_call: TRBJ1-4; v_call: TRBV5-1; d_call: .
cdr3_aa: CASSIQGGLSGNTIYF; cdr3_nt: TGTGCCAGTAGTATACAAGGCGGGCTCTCTGGAAACACCATATATTTT; clone_size: .; j_call: TRBJ1-3; v_call: TRBV19; d_call: .
cdr3_aa: CASSLGGGTDTQYF; cdr3_nt: TGCGCCAGCAGCTTGGGCGGGGGCACAGATACGCAGTATTTT; clone_size: .; j_call: TRBJ2-3; v_call: TRBV5-1; d_call: .
cdr3_aa: CASSLLAGDQETQYF; cdr3_nt: TGTGCCAGCTCGTTACTAGCGGGGGATCAAGAGACCCAGTACTTC; clone_size: .; j_call: TRBJ2-5; v_call: TRBV18; d_call: TRBD2
cdr3_aa: CSVMSGVNEKLFF; cdr3_nt: TGCAGCGTTATGTCAGGGGTTAATGAAAAACTGTTTTTT; clone_size: .; j_call: TRBJ1-4; v_call: TRBV29-1; d_call: .
cdr3_aa: CASSYLESGGAYGHTF; cdr3_nt: TGTGCCAGCAGTTACCTTGAATCAGGGGGCGCTTATGGCCACACCTTC; clone_size: .; j_call: TRBJ1-2; v_call: TRBV6-5; d_call: TRBD1
cdr3_aa: CASSQDRQGRNQPQHF; cdr3_nt: TGCGCCAGCAGCCAAGATCGCCAGGGCCGCAATCAGCCCCAGCATTTT; clone_size: .; j_call: TRBJ1-5; v_call: TRBV4-1; d_call: .
cdr3_aa: CASSQDQTGGYKYSNYGYTF; cdr3_nt: TGTGCCAGCAGCCAAGATCAAACAGGGGGATATAAATATTCTAACTATGGCTACACCTTC; clone_size: .; j_call: TRBJ1-2; v_call: TRBV4-2; d_call: TRBD1
cdr3_aa: CASSPPGTPWTFF; cdr3_nt: TGTGCCAGCTCACCACCGGGGACTCCGTGGACTTTCTTT; clone_size: .; j_call: TRBJ1-1; v_call: TRBV18; d_call: .
cdr3_aa: CASSYSSSGGGTQYF; cdr3_nt: TGTGCCAGCAGTTACTCGTCTAGCGGGGGGGGGACCCAGTACTTC; clone_size: .; j_call: TRBJ2-5; v_call: TRBV6-5; d_call: TRBD2
cdr3_aa: CASSEEFGRGKLFF; cdr3_nt: TGTGCCAGCAGTGAAGAGTTTGGCAGGGGAAAACTGTTTTTT; clone_size: .; j_call: TRBJ1-4; v_call: TRBV25-1; d_call: .
cdr3_aa: CASSIGRDTEAFF; cdr3_nt: TGTGCCAGTAGTATCGGCAGGGATACCGAAGCTTTCTTT; clone_size: .; j_call: TRBJ1-1; v_call: TRBV19; d_call: .
cdr3_aa: CASSDSGQGYNSPLHF; cdr3_nt: TGTGCCAGCAGTGACTCAGGACAGGGCTATAATTCACCCCTCCACTTT; clone_size: .; j_call: TRBJ1-6; v_call: TRBV6-4; d_call: TRBD1
cdr3_aa: CASRPGFGDRDNTGELFF; cdr3_nt: TGTGCCAGCAGGCCGGGGTTTGGGGACAGGGATAACACCGGGGAGCTGTTTTTT; clone_size: .; j_call: TRBJ2-2; v_call: TRBV27; d_call: TRBD1
cdr3_aa: CASSFSGGYGYTF; cdr3_nt: TGTGCCAGCAGTTTCAGCGGAGGCTATGGCTACACCTTC; clone_size: .; j_call: TRBJ1-2; v_call: TRBV27; d_call: .
cdr3_aa: CASSAPGLAANQQFF; cdr3_nt: TGTGCCAGCAGCGCCCCGGGACTAGCGGCCAACCAGCAGTTCTTC; clone_size: few; j_call: TRBJ2-1; v_call: TRBV5-4; d_call: TRBD2
cdr3_aa: CASSPPSDTQYF; cdr3_nt: TGTGCCAGCAGCCCCCCCTCAGATACGCAGTATTTT; clone_size: .; j_call: TRBJ2-3; v_call: TRBV7-2; d_call: .
cdr3_aa: CASSSAGGETQYF; cdr3_nt: TGCGCCAGCAGTTCCGCAGGGGGAGAGACCCAGTACTTC; clone_size: .; j_call: TRBJ2-5; v_call: TRBV4-1; d_call: TRBD1
cdr3_aa: CASSGTRPTDTQYF; cdr3_nt: TGCGCCAGCAGCGGGACTCGGCCCACAGATACGCAGTATTTT; clone_size: .; j_call: TRBJ2-3; v_call: TRBV5-1; d_call: .
cdr3_aa: CASSQTGQGANTIYF; cdr3_nt: TGCGCCAGCAGCCAAACGGGGCAGGGGGCCAACACCATATATTTT; clone_size: .; j_call: TRBJ1-3; v_call: TRBV5-1; d_call: TRBD1
cdr3_aa: CASSLDAGSGGYTF; cdr3_nt: TGTGCCAGCAGCTTGGATGCGGGGAGTGGTGGCTACACCTTC; clone_size: .; j_call: TRBJ1-2; v_call: TRBV5-6; d_call: .
cdr3_aa: CASSPPLGAGGELFF; cdr3_nt: TGTGCCAGCAGCCCCCCCCTGGGTGCGGGCGGGGAGCTGTTTTTT; clone_size: .; j_call: TRBJ2-2; v_call: TRBV5-4; d_call: .
cdr3_aa: CASTPVLNSYEQYF; cdr3_nt: TGCGCCAGCACCCCGGTGTTAAACTCCTACGAGCAGTACTTC; clone_size: .; j_call: TRBJ2-7; v_call: TRBV5-1; d_call: .
cdr3_aa: CASSVQGSPSEQYF; cdr3_nt: TGTGCCAGCAGCGTACAGGGTTCCCCCTCCGAGCAGTACTTC; clone_size: .; j_call: TRBJ2-7; v_call: TRBV5-4; d_call: .
cdr3_aa: CASSQDVTGNLLYEQYF; cdr3_nt: TGCGCCAGCAGCCAAGATGTGACAGGGAATTTACTCTACGAGCAGTACTTC; clone_size: .; j_call: TRBJ2-7; v_call: TRBV4-1; d_call: TRBD1
cdr3_aa: CATMRDRGMNTEAFF; cdr3_nt: TGTGCCACCATGAGGGACAGGGGAATGAACACTGAAGCTTTCTTT; clone_size: once; j_call: TRBJ1-1; v_call: TRBV2; d_call: TRBD1
cdr3_aa: CASSEQPREGQPQHF; cdr3_nt: TGTGCCAGCAGTGAACAACCCAGGGAGGGTCAGCCCCAGCATTTT; clone_size: few; j_call: TRBJ1-5; v_call: TRBV6-1; d_call: .
cdr3_aa: CASSSRGGPQHF; cdr3_nt: TGTGCCAGCAGCTCCAGGGGTGGGCCCCAGCATTTT; clone_size: .; j_call: TRBJ1-5; v_call: TRBV11-2; d_call: .
cdr3_aa: CASSRTGRAETQYF; cdr3_nt: TGTGCCAGCAGTCGGACAGGGCGGGCAGAGACCCAGTACTTC; clone_size: few; j_call: TRBJ2-5; v_call: TRBV5-5; d_call: TRBD1
cdr3_aa: CASRDRTSNQPQHF; cdr3_nt: TGTGCCAGTCGAGACAGGACCAGCAATCAGCCCCAGCATTTT; clone_size: .; j_call: TRBJ1-5; v_call: TRBV6-5; d_call: .
cdr3_aa: CASSSPGGSPEAFF; cdr3_nt: TGTGCCAGCAGTAGCCCTGGAGGCTCTCCGGAAGCTTTCTTT; clone_size: once; j_call: TRBJ1-1; v_call: TRBV6-5; d_call: .
cdr3_aa: CASSQDSNTGELFF; cdr3_nt: TGCGCCAGCAGCCAAGACTCGAACACCGGGGAGCTGTTTTTT; clone_size: .; j_call: TRBJ2-2; v_call: TRBV5-1; d_call: .
cdr3_aa: CASKGLAGTDTYEQYF; cdr3_nt: TGCGCCAGCAAAGGCTTAGCGGGGACCGACACCTACGAGCAGTACTTC; clone_size: .; j_call: TRBJ2-7; v_call: TRBV4-1; d_call: TRBD2
cdr3_aa: CASSEMLASQETQYF; cdr3_nt: TGTGCCAGCAGTGAAATGCTAGCTTCCCAAGAGACCCAGTACTTC; clone_size: .; j_call: TRBJ2-5; v_call: TRBV2; d_call: .
cdr3_aa: CASSSSGLEQYF; cdr3_nt: TGCGCCAGCAGCTCAAGCGGGTTGGAGCAGTACTTC; clone_size: .; j_call: TRBJ2-7; v_call: TRBV5-1; d_call: .
cdr3_aa: CASSLGTSGGRQETQYF; cdr3_nt: TGTGCCAGCAGCTTAGGGACTAGCGGGGGGAGGCAAGAGACCCAGTACTTC; clone_size: .; j_call: TRBJ2-5; v_call: TRBV7-9; d_call: TRBD2
cdr3_aa: CASSEKPDSISEAFF; cdr3_nt: TGTGCCAGCAGCGAGAAACCCGACAGCATAAGTGAAGCTTTCTTT; clone_size: .; j_call: TRBJ1-1; v_call: TRBV11-1; d_call: .
cdr3_aa: CASSYASGSNEKLFF; cdr3_nt: TGCGCCAGCAGCTACGCTTCGGGATCTAATGAAAAACTGTTTTTT; clone_size: .; j_call: TRBJ1-4; v_call: TRBV5-1; d_call: .